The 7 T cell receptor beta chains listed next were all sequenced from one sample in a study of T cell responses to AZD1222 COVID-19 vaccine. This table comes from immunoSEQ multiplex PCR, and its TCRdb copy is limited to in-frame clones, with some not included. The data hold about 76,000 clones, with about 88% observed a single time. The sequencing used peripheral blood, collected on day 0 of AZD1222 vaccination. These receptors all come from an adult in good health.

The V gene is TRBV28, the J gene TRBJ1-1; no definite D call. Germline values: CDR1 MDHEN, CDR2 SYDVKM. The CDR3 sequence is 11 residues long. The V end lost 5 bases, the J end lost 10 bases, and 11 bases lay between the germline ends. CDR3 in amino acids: CASSEGVGAFF. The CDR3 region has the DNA TGTGCCAGCAGTGAGGGAGTGGGAGCTTTCTTT.

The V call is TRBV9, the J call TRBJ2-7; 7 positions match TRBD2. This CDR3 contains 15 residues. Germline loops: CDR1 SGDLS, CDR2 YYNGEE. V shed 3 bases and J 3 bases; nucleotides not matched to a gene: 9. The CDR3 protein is CASSAHAGEGYEQYF. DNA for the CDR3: TGTGCCAGCAGCGCCCATGCGGGAGAGGGCTACGAGCAGTACTTC.

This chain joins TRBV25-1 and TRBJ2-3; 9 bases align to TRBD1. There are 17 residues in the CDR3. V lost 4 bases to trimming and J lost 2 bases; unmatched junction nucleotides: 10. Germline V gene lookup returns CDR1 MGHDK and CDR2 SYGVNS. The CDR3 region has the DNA TGTGCCAGCAGTGCCGCCGCCGGGACAGGGCCCACAGATACGCAGTATTTT. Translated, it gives CASSAAAGTGPTDTQYF.

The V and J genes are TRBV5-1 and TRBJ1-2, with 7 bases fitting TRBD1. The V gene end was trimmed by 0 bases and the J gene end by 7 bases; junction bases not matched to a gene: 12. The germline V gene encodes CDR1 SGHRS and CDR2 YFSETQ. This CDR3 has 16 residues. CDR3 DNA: TGCGCCAGCAGCTTGGGAGGAGGTGAGGGGGCGACTGGCTACACCTTC. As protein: CASSLGGGEGATGYTF.

CDR3 bases: TGTGCCAGACAAATCGGGACAGGGGACTATGGCTACACCTTC. Encoded protein: CARQIGTGDYGYTF. V is TRBV7-2 and J is TRBJ1-2; TRBD1 matches 10 bases. Germline V gene data show CDR1 as SGHTA and CDR2 as FQGNSA. With 9 bases clipped from V and 3 bases from J, the junction kept 7 bases outside the gene matches. The CDR3 is 14 residues long.

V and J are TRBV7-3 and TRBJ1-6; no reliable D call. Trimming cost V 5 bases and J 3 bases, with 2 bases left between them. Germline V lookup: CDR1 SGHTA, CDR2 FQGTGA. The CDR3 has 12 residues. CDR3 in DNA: TGTGCCAGCAGCGTCTATAATTCACCCCTCCACTTT. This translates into CASSVYNSPLHF. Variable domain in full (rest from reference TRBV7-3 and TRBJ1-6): GAGVSQTPSNKVTEKGKYVELRCDPISGHTALYWYRQSLGQGPEFLIYFQGTGAADDSGLPNDRFFAVRPEGSVSTLKIQRTERGDSAVYLCASSVYNSPLHFGNGTRLTVT.

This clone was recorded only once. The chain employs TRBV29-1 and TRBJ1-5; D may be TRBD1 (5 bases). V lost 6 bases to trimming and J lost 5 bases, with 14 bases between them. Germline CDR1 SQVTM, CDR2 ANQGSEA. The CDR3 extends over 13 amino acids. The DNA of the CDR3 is TGCAGCGTCGGGGAGGGGAATTATCAGCCCCAGCATTTT. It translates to CSVGEGNYQPQHF.